What follows are 11 T cell receptor beta chains derived from one specimen sequenced in a study of technical replicates of blood from a handful of donors. Sequenced by immunoSEQ multiplex PCR; TCRdb stores in-frame clones only, minus some. Found here are some 74,000 clones, 70% to 90% of them singletons; the top ten hold 0.41%. Material: T cells isolated from PBMCs. The source of these receptors is a human donor in good health.

The chain joins TRBV5-6 to TRBJ1-4, with D possibly matching TRBD1 (5 bases). V gave up 0 bases and J gave up 2 bases, with 5 bases separating them. The CDR3 totals 14 residues. Germline V CDR1 and CDR2: SGHDT, YYEEEE. CDR3 amino acids: CASSLGQTNEKLFF. CDR3 in DNA: TGTGCCAGCAGCTTGGGACAGACTAATGAAAAACTGTTTTTT.

The chain links TRBV10-3 to TRBJ2-1, with 9 bases matching TRBD1. The CDR3 sequence is 16 residues long. In germline, CDR1 is ENHRY, CDR2 SYGVKD. Germline trimming cut 7 bases from V and 3 bases from J; bases unmatched to any gene: 10. CDR3 nucleotides: TGTGCCATCACCGAGGGACAGGGACATTTCTACAATGAGCAGTTCTTC. The encoded protein is CAITEGQGHFYNEQFF.

This clone was observed a handful of times. In nucleotides, the CDR3 is TGTGCCAGCAGCTTACTAGCGGGAGGGAACGAGCAGTACTTC. Translated, it gives CASSLLAGGNEQYF. V is TRBV7-6 and J is TRBJ2-7; 12 bases agree with TRBD2. The CDR3 has 14 amino acids. Germline V lookup: CDR1 SGHVS, CDR2 FNYEAQ. V lost 2 bases, J lost 5 bases, and 1 base stayed unmatched. The full variable domain, its missing parts supplied by reference TRBV7-6 and TRBJ2-7, is GAGVSQSPRYKVTKRGQDVALRCDPISGHVSLYWYRQALGQGPEFLTYFNYEAQQDKSGLPNDRFSAERPEGSISTLTIQRTEQRDSAMYRCASSLLAGGNEQYFGPGTRLTVT.

The CDR3 spells CAISDNSGSYEQFF. Written as DNA, the CDR3 is TGTGCCATCAGTGATAATAGCGGGAGCTATGAGCAGTTCTTC. The chain is built from TRBV10-3 and TRBJ2-1; 9 nucleotides agree with TRBD2. This CDR3 is built from 14 residues. Germline CDR1 and CDR2: ENHRY and SYGVKD. V lost 3 bases to trimming and J lost 8 bases; unmatched junction nucleotides: 5.

This clone has more than one count but fewer than ten. The chain links TRBV5-1 to TRBJ2-1; 8 nucleotides match TRBD2. Per germline, CDR1 SGHRS and CDR2 YFSETQ. CDR3 length: 16 amino acids. The junction had 11 bases not matched to a gene; V was cut back by 6 bases and J by 3 bases. CDR3 sequence reads: CASNLAGLVRYNEQFF. The CDR3 DNA reads TGCGCCAGCAACTTAGCGGGACTTGTCCGCTACAATGAGCAGTTCTTC. Full variable domain (outside the CDR3, taken from reference TRBV5-1 and TRBJ2-1): KAGVTQTPRYLIKTRGQQVTLSCSPISGHRSVSWYQQTPGQGLQFLFEYFSETQRNKGNFPGRFSGRQFSNSRSEMNVSTLELGDSALYLCASNLAGLVRYNEQFFGPGTRLTVL.

This chain links TRBV30 with TRBJ2-1; D is possibly TRBD2 (6 bases). The CDR3 has 18 residues. The V end was cut by 0 bases, the J end by 0 bases, with 18 bases between. Germline V gives CDR1 GTSNPN, CDR2 SVGIG (reference sequence). The CDR3 DNA reads TGTGCCTGGAGTGTCATGAGTGGGAGGCCCCCCTCCTACAATGAGCAGTTCTTC. This encodes CAWSVMSGRPPSYNEQFF.

The chain employs TRBV6-4 and TRBJ2-7; 9 positions agree with TRBD1. The germline gives CDR1 MRHNA, CDR2 SNTAGT. Germline trimming cut 4 bases from V and 3 bases from J; bases unmatched to any gene: 7. The CDR3 length is 15 residues. The chain's CDR3 is CASSVAPGQGYEQYF. CDR3 nucleotide sequence: TGTGCCAGCAGTGTGGCACCGGGACAGGGCTACGAGCAGTACTTC.

This sequence joins TRBV7-8 and TRBJ2-1; TRBD2 is a possible D gene (5 bases). CDR1 SGHVS and CDR2 FQNEAQ come from the germline V gene. Trimming cost V 1 base and J 4 bases, with 17 bases left between them. The CDR3 covers 17 residues. CDR3 region: CASSLGLGSRLYNEQFF. CDR3 bases: TGTGCCAGCAGCTTAGGATTAGGGAGCCGCCTGTACAATGAGCAGTTCTTC.

V is TRBV28 and J is TRBJ2-7; D remains unclear. The CDR3 totals 14 residues. V lost 6 bases and J lost 2, with 14 bases in between. CDR1 MDHEN and CDR2 SYDVKM come from the germline V gene. The CDR3 protein is CASRALTKTYEQYF. The CDR3 DNA is TGTGCCAGCAGGGCGTTGACAAAGACCTACGAGCAGTACTTC.

The chain has TRBV6-5 and TRBJ1-2; 8 bases map to TRBD1. V shed 7 bases and J 3 bases; nucleotides not matched to a gene: 4. This CDR3 is built from 13 residues. Germline CDR1 MNHEY, CDR2 SVGAGI. Written as DNA, the CDR3 is TGTGCCAGCAAAAAGGACAGGGACTATGGCTACACCTTC. Translated, it gives CASKKDRDYGYTF.

The chain employs TRBV5-8 and TRBJ1-2; D is ambiguous. Germline CDR1 SGHTS, CDR2 YDEGEE. V was pared by 0 bases and J by 4 bases, with 7 bases between. CDR3 length equals 13 residues. CDR3 in DNA: TGTGCCAGCAGCTTGGCTGGCTCCTATGGCTACACCTTC. Its translation: CASSLAGSYGYTF. Drawing the rest from reference TRBV5-8 and TRBJ1-2, the complete variable domain is EAGVTQSPTHLIKTRGQQATLRCSPISGHTSVYWYQQALGLGLQFLLWYDEGEERNRGNFPPRFSGRQFPNYSSELNVNALELEDSALYLCASSLAGSYGYTFGSGTRLTVV.